A few counts support the clone carrying this TCR beta chain. The CDR3 covers 16 residues. Germline V gives CDR1 SGHTA, CDR2 FQGNSA. V was shortened by 0 bases and J by 7 bases, with 16 bases between the two germline ends. TCRdb reanalysed the RT-PCR reads using MiXCR and keeps one entry per CDR3 protein. The repertoire holds about 680,000 distinct CDR3 sequences, over 12% seen once, with 3.6% in the top ten. The chain is built from TRBV7-2 and TRBJ1-5; tentatively, D is TRBD1 (5 bases). This clonotype was obtained from a female donor in good health, serving as a healthy control. Sequenced: memory CD4+ T cells from blood. The CDR3 DNA reads TGTGCCAGCAGCTTAGCGCAGGGACCAGGAGGCCAGCCCCAGCATTTT. Amino acids: CASSLAQGPGGQPQHF.